The clone carrying this TCR beta chain was recorded only once. Its antigen is as yet unknown. The V and J ends lost 5 bases and 1 base respectively, with 13 bases between them. This CDR3 contains 15 residues. The germline CDR1 and CDR2 sequences are SGHRS and YFSETQ. These data are taken from a study of T cell responses to AZD1222 COVID-19 vaccine. Study-level findings and limits: No repertoire was sampled before or during the peak T cell response, only after it. A rise in Spike-specific TCR breadth and depth followed two AZD1222 doses. Donors in the cohort were predominantly white British and more often female, and clonal diversity was possibly underestimated.

Method: immunoSEQ multiplex PCR; TCRdb's copy keeps in-frame clones and lacks some. The sample lists 120,000 to 150,000 clones; 93% were seen once. The sequence derives from an adult in good health. The genes are TRBV5-1 and TRBJ2-1; tentatively, D is TRBD1 (5 bases). Sequenced here: peripheral blood, sampled on day 0 of AZD1222 vaccination. The DNA for the CDR3 is TGCGCCAGCAGATTCGACCAGGGTTCCTACAATGAGCAGTTCTTC. Protein sequence: CASRFDQGSYNEQFF.